This entry describes one TCR beta chain. The same CDR3 also results from other DNA sequences found in this sample. Repertoires were generated with immunoSEQ multiplex PCR, while TCRdb's copy carries only in-frame clones and drops some. The sample carries about 660,000 clones, 70% to 90% recorded once. The sample is drawn from a study of shared T cell receptors in the human thymus. The germline V gene has CDR1 MNHEY and CDR2 SMNVEV (reference sequence). This CDR3 has 15 residues. V shed 5 bases and J 6 bases; nucleotides not matched to a gene: 7. These sequences were also reported in another study, on human thymus T cells. That work contributes: Corrective heart surgery yielded the resections from which the thymus tissue came. Within thymic and blood repertoires, V and J gene usage appeared to be biased.

The sequence was obtained from a boy in the first two years of life with a congenital heart defect. The rearrangement joins TRBV27 to TRBJ1-6; 7 bases are a match to TRBD1. The source material was thymocytes. The CDR3 reads CASSPRTGINSPLHF. For the CDR3, the DNA is TGTGCCAGCAGTCCACGGACAGGAATTAATTCACCCCTCCACTTT.